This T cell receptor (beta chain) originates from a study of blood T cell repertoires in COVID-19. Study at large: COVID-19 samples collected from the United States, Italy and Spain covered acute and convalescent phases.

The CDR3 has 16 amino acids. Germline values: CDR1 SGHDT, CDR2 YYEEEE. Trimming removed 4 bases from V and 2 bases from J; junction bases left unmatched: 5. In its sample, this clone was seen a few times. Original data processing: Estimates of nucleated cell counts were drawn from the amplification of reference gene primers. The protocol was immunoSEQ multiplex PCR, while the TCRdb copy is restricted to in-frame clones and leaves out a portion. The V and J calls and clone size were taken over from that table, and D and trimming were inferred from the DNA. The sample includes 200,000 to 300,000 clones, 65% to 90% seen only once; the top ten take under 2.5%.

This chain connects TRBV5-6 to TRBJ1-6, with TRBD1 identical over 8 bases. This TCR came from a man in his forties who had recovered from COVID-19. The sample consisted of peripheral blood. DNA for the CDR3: TGTGCCAGCAGCCCCCGGGACAGGCCCTATAATTCACCCCTCCACTTT. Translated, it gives CASSPRDRPYNSPLHF.